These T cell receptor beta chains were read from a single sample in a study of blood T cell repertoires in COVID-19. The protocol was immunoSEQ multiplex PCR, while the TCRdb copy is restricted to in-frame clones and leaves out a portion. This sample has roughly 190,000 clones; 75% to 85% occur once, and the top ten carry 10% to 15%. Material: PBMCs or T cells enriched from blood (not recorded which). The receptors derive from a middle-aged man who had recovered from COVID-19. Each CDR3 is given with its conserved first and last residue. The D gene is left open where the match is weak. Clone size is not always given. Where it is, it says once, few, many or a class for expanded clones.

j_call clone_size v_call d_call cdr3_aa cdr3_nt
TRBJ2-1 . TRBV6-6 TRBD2 CASSYSGLAGDYEQFF TGTGCCAGCAGTTACTCAGGACTAGCGGGAGATTATGAGCAGTTCTTC
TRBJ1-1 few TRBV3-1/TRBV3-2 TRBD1 CASSTGTGEAFF TGTGCCAGCAGCACCGGGACAGGTGAAGCTTTCTTT
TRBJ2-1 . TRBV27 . CASSFQGDEQFF TGTGCCAGCAGTTTTCAGGGCGATGAGCAGTTCTTC
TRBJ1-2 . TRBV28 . CASNPGGRDYGYTF TGTGCCAGCAACCCCGGCGGGAGGGACTATGGCTACACCTTC
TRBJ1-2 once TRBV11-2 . CASSLELRGGSAYGYTF TGTGCCAGCAGCTTAGAATTGAGGGGGGGATCGGCCTATGGCTACACCTTC
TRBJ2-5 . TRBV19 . CASRTRETQYF TGTGCCAGTAGGACTCGAGAGACCCAGTACTTC
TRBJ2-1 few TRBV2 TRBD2 CASSSLAGVLNEQFF TGTGCCAGCAGCTCGCTAGCGGGAGTTCTGAATGAGCAGTTCTTC
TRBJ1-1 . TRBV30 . CAWKQGITEAFF TGTGCCTGGAAGCAGGGGATCACTGAAGCTTTCTTT
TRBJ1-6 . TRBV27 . CASSLSGAGANSPLHF TGTGCCAGCAGTTTATCCGGGGCAGGGGCTAATTCACCCCTCCACTTT
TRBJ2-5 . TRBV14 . CASSQGFVPGETQYF TGTGCCAGCAGCCAAGGATTTGTCCCAGGAGAGACCCAGTACTTC
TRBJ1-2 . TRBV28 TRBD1 CASSSLGQGADGYTF TGTGCCAGCAGTTCCTTAGGACAGGGGGCGGATGGCTACACCTTC
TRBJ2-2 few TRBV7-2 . CASSLNTVANTGELFF TGTGCCAGCAGCTTAAACACAGTCGCGAACACCGGGGAGCTGTTTTTT
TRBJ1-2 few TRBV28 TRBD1 CASRGQVPFFYGYTF TGTGCCAGCAGAGGACAGGTCCCTTTTTTTTATGGCTACACCTTC
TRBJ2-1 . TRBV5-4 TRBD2 CASSQLAGDSYNEQFF TGTGCCAGCAGTCAACTAGCGGGAGATTCCTACAATGAGCAGTTCTTC
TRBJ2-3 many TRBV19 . CASSITDRVAVADTQYF TGTGCCAGTAGTATAACCGACCGGGTCGCAGTAGCAGATACGCAGTATTTT
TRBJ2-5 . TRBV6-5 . CASSYLGVKEETQYF TGTGCCAGCAGTTACCTCGGGGTGAAGGAAGAGACCCAGTACTTC
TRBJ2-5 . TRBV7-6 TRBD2 CASSLVAGGIQETQYF TGTGCCAGCAGCTTAGTAGCGGGAGGGATCCAAGAGACCCAGTACTTC
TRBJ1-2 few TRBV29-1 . CSVIRGSNYGYTF TGCAGCGTAATAAGGGGGAGTAACTATGGCTACACCTTC
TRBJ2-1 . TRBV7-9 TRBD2 CASSFGTSGFDEQFF TGTGCCAGCAGCTTCGGGACTAGCGGGTTTGATGAGCAGTTCTTC
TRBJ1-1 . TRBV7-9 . CASSSEPGQFEAFF TGTGCCAGCAGCTCGGAGCCCGGACAATTTGAAGCTTTCTTT
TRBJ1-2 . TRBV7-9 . CASSLAEGGYGYTF TGTGCCAGCAGCTTAGCTGAGGGAGGCTATGGCTACACCTTC
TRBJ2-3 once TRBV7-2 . CASALVATDTQYF TGTGCCAGCGCCCTGGTAGCCACAGATACGCAGTATTTT
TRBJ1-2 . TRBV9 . CASSVHPSSGGYTF TGTGCCAGCAGCGTACATCCTTCATCGGGAGGCTACACCTTC
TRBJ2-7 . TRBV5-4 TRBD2 CASSLRRLADVSYEQYF TGTGCCAGCAGCTTAAGAAGACTAGCGGACGTTTCCTACGAGCAGTACTTC
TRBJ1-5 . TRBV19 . CASSLIYSRENQPQHF TGTGCCAGTAGTTTAATATACTCGAGGGAAAATCAGCCCCAGCATTTT
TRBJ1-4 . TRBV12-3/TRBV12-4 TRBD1 CASSSQGQDKLFF TGTGCCAGCAGTTCCCAGGGACAGGATAAACTGTTTTTT
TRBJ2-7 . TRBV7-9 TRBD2 CASSSIRLAGQQYF TGTGCCAGCAGCTCTATAAGACTAGCGGGTCAGCAGTACTTC
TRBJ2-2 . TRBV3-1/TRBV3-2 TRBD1 CASSLSAQGAAGELFF TGTGCCAGCAGCCTCTCAGCACAGGGGGCGGCCGGGGAGCTGTTTTTT
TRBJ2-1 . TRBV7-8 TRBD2 CASSLEREGRDEQFF TGTGCCAGCAGCTTAGAACGGGAGGGCCGCGATGAGCAGTTCTTC
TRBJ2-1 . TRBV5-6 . CASSLVSDEQFF TGTGCCAGCAGCTTGGTGTCTGATGAGCAGTTCTTC
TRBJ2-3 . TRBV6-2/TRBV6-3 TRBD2 CASSYTGTRATDTQYF TGTGCCAGCAGTTACACCGGGACTAGGGCCACAGATACGCAGTATTTT
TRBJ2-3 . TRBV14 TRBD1 CASSHTPGQGADTQYF TGTGCCAGCAGCCATACCCCGGGACAGGGCGCAGATACGCAGTATTTT
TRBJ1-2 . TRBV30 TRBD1 CAWMGDREGYTF TGTGCCTGGATGGGGGACAGGGAGGGCTACACCTTC
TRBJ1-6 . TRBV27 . CARGQSPLHF TGTGCCAGGGGGCAATCACCCCTCCACTTT
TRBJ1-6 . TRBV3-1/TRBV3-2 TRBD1 CASSPSRDRDNSPLHF TGTGCCAGCAGCCCCAGTAGGGACAGGGATAATTCACCCCTCCACTTT
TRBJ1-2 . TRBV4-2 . CASSQDRGGVNYGYTF TGTGCCAGCAGCCAAGACCGGGGAGGGGTTAACTATGGCTACACCTTC
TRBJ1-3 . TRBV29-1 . CSAGAGNTIYF TGCAGCGCGGGGGCCGGAAACACCATATATTTT
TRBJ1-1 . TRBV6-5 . CASRDPGGRDTEAFF TGTGCCAGCAGGGACCCGGGGGGCAGGGACACTGAAGCTTTCTTT
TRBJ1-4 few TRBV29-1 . CSVERSPGEKLFF TGCAGCGTTGAGCGGAGTCCGGGTGAAAAACTGTTTTTT
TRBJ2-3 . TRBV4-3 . CASSQASPTDTQYF TGCGCCAGCAGCCAAGCTAGCCCCACAGATACGCAGTATTTT
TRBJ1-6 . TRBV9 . CASSASPDRRSPLHF TGTGCCAGCAGCGCCTCTCCTGACAGGCGGTCACCCCTCCACTTT
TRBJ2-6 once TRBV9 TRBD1 CASAGTGFSGANVLTF TGTGCCAGCGCCGGGACAGGGTTCTCTGGGGCCAACGTCCTGACTTTC
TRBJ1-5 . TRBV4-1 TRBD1 CASSHTGGLAQPQHF TGCGCCAGCAGCCACACAGGGGGCCTCGCTCAGCCCCAGCATTTT